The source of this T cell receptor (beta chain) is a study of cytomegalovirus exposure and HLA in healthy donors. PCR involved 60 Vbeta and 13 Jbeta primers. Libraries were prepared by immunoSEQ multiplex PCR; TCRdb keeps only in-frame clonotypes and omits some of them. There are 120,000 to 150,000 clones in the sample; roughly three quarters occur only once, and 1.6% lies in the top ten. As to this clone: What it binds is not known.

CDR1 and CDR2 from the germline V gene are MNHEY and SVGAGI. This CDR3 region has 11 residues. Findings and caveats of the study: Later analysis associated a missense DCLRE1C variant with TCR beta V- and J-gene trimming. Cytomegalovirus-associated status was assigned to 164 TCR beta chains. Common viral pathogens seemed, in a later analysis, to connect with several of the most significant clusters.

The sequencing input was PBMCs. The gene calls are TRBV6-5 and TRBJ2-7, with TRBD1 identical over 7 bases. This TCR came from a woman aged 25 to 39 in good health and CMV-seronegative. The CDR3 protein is CATGKGYEQYF. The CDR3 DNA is TGTGCGACAGGGAAGGGGTACGAGCAGTACTTC.